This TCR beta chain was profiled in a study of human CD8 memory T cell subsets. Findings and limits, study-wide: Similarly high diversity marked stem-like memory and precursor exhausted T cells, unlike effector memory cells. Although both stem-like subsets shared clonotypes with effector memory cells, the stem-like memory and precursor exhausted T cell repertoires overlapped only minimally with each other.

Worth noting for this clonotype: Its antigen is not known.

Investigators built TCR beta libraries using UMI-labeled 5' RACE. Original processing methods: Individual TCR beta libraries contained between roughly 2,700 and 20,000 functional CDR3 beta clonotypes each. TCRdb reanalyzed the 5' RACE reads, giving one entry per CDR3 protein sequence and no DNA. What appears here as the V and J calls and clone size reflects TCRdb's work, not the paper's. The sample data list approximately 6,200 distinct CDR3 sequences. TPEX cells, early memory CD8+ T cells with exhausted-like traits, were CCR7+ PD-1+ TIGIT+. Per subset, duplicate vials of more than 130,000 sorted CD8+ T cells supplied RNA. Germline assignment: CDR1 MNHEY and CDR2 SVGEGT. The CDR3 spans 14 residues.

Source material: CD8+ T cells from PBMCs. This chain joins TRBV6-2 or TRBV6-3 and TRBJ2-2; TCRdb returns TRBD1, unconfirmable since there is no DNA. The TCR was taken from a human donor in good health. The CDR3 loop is CASSPGRHTGELFF.